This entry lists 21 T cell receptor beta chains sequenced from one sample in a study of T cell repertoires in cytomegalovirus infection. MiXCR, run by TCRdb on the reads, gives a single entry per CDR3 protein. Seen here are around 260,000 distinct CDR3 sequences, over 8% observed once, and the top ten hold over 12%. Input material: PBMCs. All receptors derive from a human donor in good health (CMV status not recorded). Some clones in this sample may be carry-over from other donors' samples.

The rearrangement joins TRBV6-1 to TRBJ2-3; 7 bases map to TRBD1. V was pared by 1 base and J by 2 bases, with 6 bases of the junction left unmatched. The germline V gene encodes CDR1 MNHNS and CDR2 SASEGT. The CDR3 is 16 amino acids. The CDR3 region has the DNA TGTGCCAGCAGTGAAGATCCGACAGGGCCCACAGATACGCAGTATTTT. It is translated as CASSEDPTGPTDTQYF.

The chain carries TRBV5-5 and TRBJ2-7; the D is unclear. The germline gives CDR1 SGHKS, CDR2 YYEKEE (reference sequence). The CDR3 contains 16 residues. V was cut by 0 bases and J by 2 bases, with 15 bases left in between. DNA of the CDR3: TGTGCCAGCAGCTTGGGAGCACAGAAGCACGCCTACGAGCAGTACTTC. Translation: CASSLGAQKHAYEQYF.

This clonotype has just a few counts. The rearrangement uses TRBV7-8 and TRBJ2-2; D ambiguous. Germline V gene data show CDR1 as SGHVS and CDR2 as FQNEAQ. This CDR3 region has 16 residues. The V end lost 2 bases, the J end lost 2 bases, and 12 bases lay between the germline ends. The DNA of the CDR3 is TGTGCCAGCAGCTTATCTAGGCAGACCAACACCGGGGAGCTGTTTTTT. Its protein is CASSLSRQTNTGELFF.

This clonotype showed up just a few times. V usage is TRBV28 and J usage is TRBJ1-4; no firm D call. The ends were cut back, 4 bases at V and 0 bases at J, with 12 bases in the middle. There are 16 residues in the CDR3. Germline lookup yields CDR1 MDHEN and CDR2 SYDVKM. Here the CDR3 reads CASSSYSGATNEKLFF. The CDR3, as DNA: TGTGCCAGCAGTTCCTACAGTGGTGCAACTAATGAAAAACTGTTTTTT.

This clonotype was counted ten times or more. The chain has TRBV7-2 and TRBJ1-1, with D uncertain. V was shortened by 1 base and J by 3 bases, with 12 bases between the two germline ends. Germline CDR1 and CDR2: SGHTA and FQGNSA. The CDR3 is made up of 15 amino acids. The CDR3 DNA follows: TGTGCCAGCAGCTTAGGTGGCCGTCGGGACACTGAAGCTTTCTTT. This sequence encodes CASSLGGRRDTEAFF.

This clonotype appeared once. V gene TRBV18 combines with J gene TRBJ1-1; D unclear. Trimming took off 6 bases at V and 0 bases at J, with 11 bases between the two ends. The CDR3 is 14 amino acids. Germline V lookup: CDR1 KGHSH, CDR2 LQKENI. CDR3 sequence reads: CASSPPYMNTEAFF. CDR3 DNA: TGTGCCAGCTCCCCCCCATACATGAACACTGAAGCTTTCTTT.

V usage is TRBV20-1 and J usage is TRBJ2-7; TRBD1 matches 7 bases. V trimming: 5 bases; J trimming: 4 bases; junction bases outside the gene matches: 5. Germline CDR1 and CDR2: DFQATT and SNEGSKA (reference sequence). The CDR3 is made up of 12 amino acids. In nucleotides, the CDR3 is TGCAGTGCTTCCGGGACAGCTTACGAGCAGTACTTC. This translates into CSASGTAYEQYF.

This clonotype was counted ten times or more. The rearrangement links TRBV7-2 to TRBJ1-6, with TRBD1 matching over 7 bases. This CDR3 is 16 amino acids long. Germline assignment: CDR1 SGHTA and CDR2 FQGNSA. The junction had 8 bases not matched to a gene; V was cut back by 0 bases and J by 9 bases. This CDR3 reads CASSLAHRGVGSPLHF. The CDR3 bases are TGTGCCAGCAGCTTAGCGCACAGGGGTGTTGGTTCACCCCTCCACTTT.

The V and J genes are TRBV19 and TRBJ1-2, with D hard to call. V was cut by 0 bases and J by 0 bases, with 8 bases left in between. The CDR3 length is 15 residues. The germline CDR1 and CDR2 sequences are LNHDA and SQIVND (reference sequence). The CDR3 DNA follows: TGTGCCAGTAGTATAGACGGACTGCCTAACTATGGCTACACCTTC. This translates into CASSIDGLPNYGYTF.

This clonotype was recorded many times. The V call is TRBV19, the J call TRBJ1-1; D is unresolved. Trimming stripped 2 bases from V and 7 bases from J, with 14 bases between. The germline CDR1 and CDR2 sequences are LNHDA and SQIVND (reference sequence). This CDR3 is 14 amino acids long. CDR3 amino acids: CASSISFNTVEAFF. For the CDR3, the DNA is TGTGCCAGTAGTATAAGTTTTAACACCGTTGAAGCTTTCTTT.

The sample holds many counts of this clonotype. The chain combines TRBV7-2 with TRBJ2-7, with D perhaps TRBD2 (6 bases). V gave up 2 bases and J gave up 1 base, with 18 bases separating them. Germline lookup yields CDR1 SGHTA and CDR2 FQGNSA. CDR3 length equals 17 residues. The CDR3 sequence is CASSLSGTGLYSYEQYF. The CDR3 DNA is TGTGCCAGCAGCTTAAGTGGGACTGGCCTCTATTCCTACGAGCAGTACTTC.

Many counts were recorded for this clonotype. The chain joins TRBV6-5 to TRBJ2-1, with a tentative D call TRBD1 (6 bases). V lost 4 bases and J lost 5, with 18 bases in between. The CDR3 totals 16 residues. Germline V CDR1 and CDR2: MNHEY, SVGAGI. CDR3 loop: CASSLWGPSLNNEQFF. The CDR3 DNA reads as TGTGCCAGCAGTTTATGGGGGCCTTCCTTAAACAATGAGCAGTTCTTC.

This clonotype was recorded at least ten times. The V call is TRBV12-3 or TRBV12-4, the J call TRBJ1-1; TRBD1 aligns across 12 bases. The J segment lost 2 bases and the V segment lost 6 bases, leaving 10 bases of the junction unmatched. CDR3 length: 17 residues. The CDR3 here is CASRERDRGPENTEAFF. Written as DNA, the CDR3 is TGTGCCAGCAGGGAAAGGGACAGGGGGCCTGAAAACACTGAAGCTTTCTTT.

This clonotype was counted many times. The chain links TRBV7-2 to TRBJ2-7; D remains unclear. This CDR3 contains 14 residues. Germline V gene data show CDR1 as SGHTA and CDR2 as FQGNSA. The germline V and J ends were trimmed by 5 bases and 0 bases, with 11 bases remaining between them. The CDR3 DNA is TGTGCCAGCAGCCCAGAAGGGTACTCCTACGAGCAGTACTTC. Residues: CASSPEGYSYEQYF. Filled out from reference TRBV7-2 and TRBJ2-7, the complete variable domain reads GAGVSQSPSNKVTEKGKDVELRCDPISGHTALYWYRQSLGQGLEFLIYFQGNSAPDKSGLPSDRFSAERTGGSVSTLTIQRTQQEDSAVYLCASSPEGYSYEQYFGPGTRLTVT.

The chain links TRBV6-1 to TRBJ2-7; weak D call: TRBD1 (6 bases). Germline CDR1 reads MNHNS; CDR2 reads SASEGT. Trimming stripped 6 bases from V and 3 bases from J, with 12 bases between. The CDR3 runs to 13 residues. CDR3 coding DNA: TGTGCCAGCAGCCCGGGACAATTCTACGAGCAGTACTTC. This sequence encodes CASSPGQFYEQYF.

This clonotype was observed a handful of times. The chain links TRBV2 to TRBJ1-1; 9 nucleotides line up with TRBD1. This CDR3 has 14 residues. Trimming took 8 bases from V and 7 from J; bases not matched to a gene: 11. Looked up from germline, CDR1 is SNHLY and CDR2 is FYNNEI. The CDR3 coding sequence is TGTGCCAGCCGACCCGGGGACAGGGTTTTTGAAGCTTTCTTT. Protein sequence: CASRPGDRVFEAFF.

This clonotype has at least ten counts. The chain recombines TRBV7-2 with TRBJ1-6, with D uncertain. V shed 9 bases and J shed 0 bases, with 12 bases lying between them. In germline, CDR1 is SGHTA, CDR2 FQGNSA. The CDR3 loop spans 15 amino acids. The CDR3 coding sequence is TGTGCCAGTCAGATATCCAGCTCCTATAATTCACCCCTCCACTTT. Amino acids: CASQISSSYNSPLHF.

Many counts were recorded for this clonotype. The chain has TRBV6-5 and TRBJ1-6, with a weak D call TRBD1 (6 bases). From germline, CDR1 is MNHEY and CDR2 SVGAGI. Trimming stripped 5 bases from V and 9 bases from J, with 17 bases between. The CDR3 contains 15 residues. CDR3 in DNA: TGTGCCAGCAGTAGGGGACACGGGGGACCTTCACCCCTCCACTTT. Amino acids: CASSRGHGGPSPLHF.

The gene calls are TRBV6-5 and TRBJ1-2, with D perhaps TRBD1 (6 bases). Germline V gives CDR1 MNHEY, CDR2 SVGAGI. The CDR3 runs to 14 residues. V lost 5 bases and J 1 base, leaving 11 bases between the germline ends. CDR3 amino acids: CASSRQANNYGYTF. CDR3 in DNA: TGTGCCAGCAGTAGACAGGCTAATAACTATGGCTACACCTTC.

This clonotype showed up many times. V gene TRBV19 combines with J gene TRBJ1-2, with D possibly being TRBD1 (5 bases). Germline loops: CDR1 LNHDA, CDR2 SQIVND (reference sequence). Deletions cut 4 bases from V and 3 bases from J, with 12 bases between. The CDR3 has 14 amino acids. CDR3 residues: CASSRQTQDYGYTF. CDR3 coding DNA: TGTGCCAGTAGTAGACAGACCCAAGACTATGGCTACACCTTC. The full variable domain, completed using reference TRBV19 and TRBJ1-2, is DGGITQSPKYLFRKEGQNVTLSCEQNLNHDAMYWYRQDPGQGLRLIYYSQIVNDFQKGDIAEGYSVSREKKESFPLTVTSAQKNPTAFYLCASSRQTQDYGYTFGSGTRLTVV.

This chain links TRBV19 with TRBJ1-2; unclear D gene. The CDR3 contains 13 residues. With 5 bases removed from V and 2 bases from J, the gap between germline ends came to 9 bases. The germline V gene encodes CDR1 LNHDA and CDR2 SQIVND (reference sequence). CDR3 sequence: CASSETRNYGYTF. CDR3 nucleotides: TGTGCCAGTAGTGAAACCCGAAACTATGGCTACACCTTC.